This T cell receptor beta chain was recovered during a study of blood T cell repertoires in COVID-19. Study context: Samples of COVID-19 (acute and convalescent) were obtained from the United States, Italy and Spain.

The CDR3 totals 15 residues. Germline CDR1 and CDR2: MNHEY and SMNVEV (reference sequence). V shed 7 bases and J 4 bases; nucleotides not matched to a gene: 8. Which cohort a participant joined came from the clinical history participants gave. Original handling: The assay estimated nucleated cells by amplifying reference gene primers. Libraries were prepared by immunoSEQ multiplex PCR; TCRdb keeps only in-frame clonotypes and omits some of them. V and J calls and clone size are copied from that table; D and trimming were computed from the DNA. The sample includes 230,000 or so clones, 86% of them seen just once.

This rearrangement joins TRBV27 to TRBJ2-1; TRBD1 matches 9 bases. The TCR was taken from a woman between 35 and 50 years old with acute COVID-19. Sequenced: PBMCs or T cells enriched from blood (not recorded which). The CDR3 region has the DNA TGTGCCAGCACGGGCCGGGACAGGGATTACAATGAGCAGTTCTTC. Its translation: CASTGRDRDYNEQFF.